This TCR beta chain was recovered during a study of CD8+CD57+ T cells in acquired aplastic anemia. Study as a whole: Average DNA yield from sorted CD4+ and CD8+ cells was around 3 ug. General study results and limits: Patients did not significantly differ from controls in CD8+ Simpson's diversity.

Selection for sequencing was limited to patients who had shown CD8+CD57+ cell expansion by flow cytometry. Germline CDR1 is MGHRA and CDR2 is YSYEKL. The CDR3 runs 14 residues. Trimming stripped 5 bases from V and 4 bases from J, with 14 bases between. Remarks on this clonotype: Its specificity is not known.

The TCR beta profiling, which covered VDJ combination and CDR3 sequence, was carried out using genomic DNA as the template. TCRdb reprocessed the reads via MiXCR and lists one record per CDR3 protein. This table has fewer than 250,000 distinct CDR3 sequences, less than 60% appearing once. Sequences were obtained from sorted CD4+, CD8+, or CD8+CD57+ T cells (not recorded which) from PBMCs. The J gene is TRBJ1-1, the V gene TRBV4-1; a possible D gene is TRBD1 (6 bases). This TCR derives from a human donor with aplastic anemia. CDR3: CASSSPAGVTEAFF. CDR3 in DNA: TGCGCCAGCAGCTCGCCGGCAGGGGTCACTGAAGCTTTCTTT.